This T cell receptor beta chain was profiled in a study of cytomegalovirus exposure and HLA in healthy donors. Study-level points and caveats: Researchers left out some V segments, among them TRBV6-2 and TRBV6-3, as indistinguishable. Common viral pathogens seemed to be connected with several of the most significant clusters, according to a later analysis.

For this clone: No antigen is known for it.

Germline assignment: CDR1 LGHNA and CDR2 YSLEER. V shed 2 bases, J shed 7 bases, and the junction held 7 bases outside the gene matches. This CDR3 is built from 15 residues. This PCR relied on a set of 60 Vbeta primers and 13 Jbeta primers. The authors' processing: Per a later analysis, the number of unique TCR beta chains was roughly 80 million, of which roughly 11 million were shared. Only in-frame clones appear in the TCRdb table, and some are missing; sequencing was by immunoSEQ multiplex PCR. The V and J calls and clone size come from that table; D and trimming were worked out from the DNA. Of some 190,000 clones listed, roughly 73% are singletons. The donors gave bone marrow, and they were healthy.

The sequencing sample was made of PBMCs. This TCR derives from a young woman in good health and CMV-seropositive. V is TRBV4-3 and J is TRBJ1-5, with TRBD1 identical over 8 bases. The CDR3 DNA reads as TGCGCCAGCAGCCAAATGACAGGGGTGGGCCAGCCCCAGCATTTT. Its protein is CASSQMTGVGQPQHF.